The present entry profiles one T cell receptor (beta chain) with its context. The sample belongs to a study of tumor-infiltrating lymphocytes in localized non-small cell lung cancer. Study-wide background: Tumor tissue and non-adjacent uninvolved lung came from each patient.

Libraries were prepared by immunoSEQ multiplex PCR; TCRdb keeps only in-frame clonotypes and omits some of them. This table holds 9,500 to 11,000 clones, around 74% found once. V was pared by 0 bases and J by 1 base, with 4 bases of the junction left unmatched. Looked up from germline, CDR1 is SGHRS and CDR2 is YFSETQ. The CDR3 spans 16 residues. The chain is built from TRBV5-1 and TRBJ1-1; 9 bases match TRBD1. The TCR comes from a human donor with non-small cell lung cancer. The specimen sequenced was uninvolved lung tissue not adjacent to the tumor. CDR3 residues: CASSLGDREANTEAFF. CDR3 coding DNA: TGCGCCAGCAGCTTGGGGGACAGGGAGGCGAACACTGAAGCTTTCTTT.